This TCR beta chain was profiled in a study of T cell responses to AZD1222 COVID-19 vaccine. Findings and limits, study-wide: The study sampled repertoires only after the peak T cell response.

Details on this clone: Its specificity is not known.

Germline lookup yields CDR1 GTSNPN and CDR2 SVGIG (reference sequence). The CDR3 length is 14 residues. J was trimmed by 7 bases and V by 3 bases; bases with no gene match: 8. Some clones are missing from TCRdb's copy, which holds only in-frame ones; the method was immunoSEQ multiplex PCR. The sample holds approximately 110,000 clones, around 90% seen once. The sequencing used peripheral blood, collected on day 0 of AZD1222 vaccination. This receptor was taken from an adult in good health. This sequence joins TRBV30 and TRBJ1-2; 10 bases line up with TRBD1. DNA for the CDR3: TGTGCCTGGAGGGCCCCGGGACAGGGGATTGGCTACACCTTC. Translating gives CAWRAPGQGIGYTF.